Detailed here is one TCR beta chain. Its specificity is not known. This may be a read error, as it is one base from a much larger clone. The CDR3 contains 16 residues. J lost 9 bases, V lost 4 bases, and 7 bases had no gene match. CDR1 and CDR2 from the germline V gene are SGHTA and FQGNSA. The source of the sample is a study of T-cell reconstitution after alpha-beta-depleted transplantation in children. Findings of the study overall: Surviving recipient T cells and thymic progenitors accounted for the high day-60 TCRbeta diversity observed in some patients. Reportedly, roughly two months post-transplant, alpha-beta T cells arose from several hundred expanded graft clones. One year after transplant, T-cell counts and diversity came mostly from newly produced T cells.

It was with unique molecular identifiers that the TCRbeta library was prepared. Each CDR3 protein is one row after TCRdb ran MiXCR on the PCR reads. The sample holds under 750,000 distinct CDR3 sequences, 20% to 25% seen once. The sample consisted of PBMCs, mostly from graft donor cells, taken 360 days after TCRalphabeta/CD19-depleted stem cell transplant. V is TRBV7-2 and J is TRBJ2-2; 14 bases align to TRBD2. The sequence was collected from a boy in the first two years of life who had a stem cell transplant for acute myeloid leukemia, so the T cells may come from the graft donor. The DNA for the CDR3 is TGTGCCAGCAGCTGGACTAGCGGGGGGTACGGTAGGGAGCTGTTTTTT. It yields the protein CASSWTSGGYGRELFF.